This is a list of T cell receptor beta chains from one sample in a study of blood T cells in healthy people across ages. A single record per CDR3 protein comes from TCRdb applying MiXCR to the 5' RACE reads. Of more than 700,000 distinct CDR3 sequences in the sample, 50% to 65% were seen once. The specimen was blood. Receptor source: a man at least 80 years old in good health. Each CDR3 is given with its conserved first and last residue. The D gene is left open where the match is weak. Not every row has a clone size; where given, it reads once, few, many or a size class.

>.|.|TRBJ2-1|TRBV7-3
TGTGCCAGCAGCTTAACGTCGCGGCCCTACAATGAGCAGTTCTTC
CASSLTSRPYNEQFF
>.|TRBD2|TRBJ2-3|TRBV6-6
TGTGCCAGCAGTTACCCCGGACTAGCGGGTTGGTACAGATACGCGTATTTT
CASSYPGLAGWYRYAYF
>.|TRBD1|TRBJ1-1|TRBV5-1
TGCGCCAGCAGCTTCCGCGTACAGGGGGTTAACACTGAAGCTTTCTTT
CASSFRVQGVNTEAFF
>once|.|TRBJ2-3|TRBV5-8
TGTGCCAGCAGCCACCGTGGGAGATACGCGTATTTT
CASSHRGRYAYF
>.|.|TRBJ2-5|TRBV5-1
TGCGCCAGCAGCCTGGGGAACCAAGAGACCCAGTACTTC
CASSLGNQETQYF
>once|.|TRBJ2-7|TRBV5-1
TGCGCCAGCAGCGCGCGACTAGGCTCCTACGAGCAGTACTTC
CASSARLGSYEQYF
>few|.|TRBJ1-6|TRBV12-3/TRBV12-4
TGTGCCAGCAGTTTATCAGGGGCTGAAGATTCACCCCTCCACTTT
CASSLSGAEDSPLHF
>few|.|TRBJ2-7|TRBV24-1
TGTGCCACCAGTGATTTGTTCGAGGACGAGCAGTACTTC
CATSDLFEDEQYF
>few|.|TRBJ1-2|TRBV6-5
TGTGCCAGCAATCGGGTTGGGGCAGTAGGTTATGGCTACACCTTC
CASNRVGAVGYGYTF
>.|.|TRBJ1-1|TRBV5-1
TGCGCCAGCGGCGAGATGAACACTGAAGCTTTCTTT
CASGEMNTEAFF
>few|.|TRBJ2-3|TRBV29-1
TGCAGCGTTGTATTCGCAGATACGCAGTATTTT
CSVVFADTQYF
>.|TRBD2|TRBJ2-3|TRBV3-1
TGTGCCAGCAGCCAAGAAAACAGCGGGAGTTGGGCAGATACGCAGTATTTT
CASSQENSGSWADTQYF
>.|.|TRBJ2-1|TRBV20-1
TGCAGTGCTAGAGAACCGTGGACACACTACAATGAGCAGTTCTTC
CSAREPWTHYNEQFF
>.|TRBD2|TRBJ2-7|TRBV6-6
TGTGCCAGCAGCCCCACTAGCGATAGGCCCTACGAGCAGTACTTC
CASSPTSDRPYEQYF
>few|TRBD1|TRBJ1-6|TRBV5-6
TGTGCCAGCAGCTTGGACGGACAGGGGAATTCACCCCTCCACTTT
CASSLDGQGNSPLHF
>.|.|TRBJ1-2|TRBV14
TGTGCCAGCAGCCCCAGGGCCAGTAACTATGGCTACACCTTC
CASSPRASNYGYTF
>.|.|TRBJ1-1|TRBV12-5
TGTGCTAGTGGTTTGGTACTTCAGGGAGAGAGCGACACTGAAGCTTTCTTT
CASGLVLQGESDTEAFF
>.|.|TRBJ2-7|TRBV9
TGTGCCAGCAGCGTAGTAGGAGACGGACGACAGTACTTC
CASSVVGDGRQYF
>.|TRBD2|TRBJ2-1|TRBV6-2/TRBV6-3
TGTGCTAGCACCCTAGATCGGGGACTAGCGGGATTTGAGCAGTTCTTC
CASTLDRGLAGFEQFF
>.|.|TRBJ1-2|TRBV5-1
TGCGCCAGTAGAGCTCAGGGGCCCGTCGATGGCTACACCTTC
CASRAQGPVDGYTF
>.|.|TRBJ2-4|TRBV7-9
TGTGCCAGCAGCTTAACCCCGGCGGAGGCGTACTTC
CASSLTPAEAYF
>.|.|TRBJ2-7|TRBV11-2
TGTGCCAGCAGCTTAGTACGGGGGAGCTCCTACGAGCGGTACTTC
CASSLVRGSSYERYF
>few|TRBD1|TRBJ2-7|TRBV20-1
TGCAGTGCAAAGGGACAGGGGGACGAGCAGTACTTC
CSAKGQGDEQYF
>.|.|TRBJ2-1|TRBV24-1
TGTGCCACCAGTGACGACAGGTCGCAGTTCTTC
CATSDDRSQFF
>.|TRBD2|TRBJ2-1|TRBV6-1
TGTGCCAGCCGTTATAGCCTAGCGGGGCTCAATGAGCAGTTCTTC
CASRYSLAGLNEQFF
>.|TRBD2|TRBJ2-7|TRBV29-1
TGCAGCGCAGGCGGGACTAGCGCAAACAATGAGCAGTACTTC
CSAGGTSANNEQYF
>once|TRBD2|TRBJ2-1|TRBV20-1
TGCAGTGCTCCGACCGGACTAGCGGCTTACAATGAGCAGTTCTTC
CSAPTGLAAYNEQFF
>.|.|TRBJ1-2|TRBV28
TGTGCCAGCAGTGCCACAAACTATGGCTACACCTTC
CASSATNYGYTF
>few|.|TRBJ2-5|TRBV29-1
TGCAGCGTTACAGATGATGGGACCCAGTACTTC
CSVTDDGTQYF
>few|TRBD2|TRBJ2-4|TRBV14
TGTGCCAGCAGCCAAGGCGGGAGAAACATTCAGTACTTC
CASSQGGRNIQYF
>few|.|TRBJ2-1|TRBV14
TGTGCCAGCACGCCTGGGTACGGATACAATGAGCAGTTCTTC
CASTPGYGYNEQFF
>.|.|TRBJ2-7|TRBV27
TGTGCCAGCAGTCCCTCCCGCCCTGCGAATACTGAGCAGTACTTC
CASSPSRPANTEQYF
>.|.|TRBJ2-5|TRBV15
TGTGCCACCCCTACCGGACAGATTCAAGAGACCCAGTACTTC
CATPTGQIQETQYF
>.|.|TRBJ2-7|TRBV13
TGTGCCAGCAGCCCCCCCGGGACAAGGGGCTCCTACGAGCAGTACTTC
CASSPPGTRGSYEQYF
>.|.|TRBJ2-1|TRBV12-3/TRBV12-4
TGTGCCAGCACAGGGGCCGGCTCCTACAATGAGCAGTTCTTC
CASTGAGSYNEQFF
>few|.|TRBJ2-1|TRBV20-1
TGCAGTGCTAGAGTACGCGCGAGCTCCTACAATGAGCAGTTCTTC
CSARVRASSYNEQFF
>.|TRBD1|TRBJ1-2|TRBV20-1
TGCAGTGCTAGAGCTCTGACAGGGGGTATTGGTGGCTACACCTTC
CSARALTGGIGGYTF
>.|TRBD1|TRBJ2-3|TRBV20-1
TGCAGTGCTAGAGATATGGGACAGAAGACCGGTACGCAGTATTTT
CSARDMGQKTGTQYF
>.|TRBD1|TRBJ2-5|TRBV7-9
TGTGCCAGCAGCTTAGAGGATGGGACAGGGTCTTGGGAGACCCAGTACTTC
CASSLEDGTGSWETQYF
>few|TRBD2|TRBJ2-7|TRBV6-1
TGTGCCAGCAGTGAATCGGCTAGCGGGAGGGCCTTGTCCTACGAGCAGTACTTC
CASSESASGRALSYEQYF
>few|TRBD2|TRBJ2-3|TRBV12-3/TRBV12-4
TGTGCCAGCAGTTCGACTAGCGGGAAGGCGCACAGATACGCGTATTTT
CASSSTSGKAHRYAYF
>.|.|TRBJ2-7|TRBV24-1
TGTGCCACCAGCCGGAACGAGGTAGGAGTTTCCTACGAGCAGTACTTC
CATSRNEVGVSYEQYF
>.|TRBD2|TRBJ2-5|TRBV6-5
TGTGCCAGCAGTTTCGGGACTAGCAGGAGCGGAGAGACCCAGTACTTC
CASSFGTSRSGETQYF
>few|.|TRBJ1-2|TRBV7-2
TGTGCCAGCAGCTTAGTTGTCGGGAACTATGGCTACACCTTC
CASSLVVGNYGYTF